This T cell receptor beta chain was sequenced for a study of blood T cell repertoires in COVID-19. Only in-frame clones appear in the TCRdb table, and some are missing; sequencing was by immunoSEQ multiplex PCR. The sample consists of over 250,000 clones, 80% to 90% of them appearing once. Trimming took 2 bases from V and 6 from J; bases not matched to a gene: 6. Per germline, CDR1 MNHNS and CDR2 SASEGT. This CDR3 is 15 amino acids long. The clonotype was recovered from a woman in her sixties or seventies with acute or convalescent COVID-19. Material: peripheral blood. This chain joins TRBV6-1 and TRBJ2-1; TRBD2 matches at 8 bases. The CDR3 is CASSESPGGFNEQFF. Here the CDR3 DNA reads TGTGCCAGCAGTGAATCCCCGGGGGGGTTCAATGAGCAGTTCTTC.